A selection of T cell receptor beta chains follows, all from one sample in a study of vaccination and CD4 T cells after COVID-19. Their cognate antigens are unknown. One entry per CDR3 protein results from TCRdb running MiXCR on the PCR reads. The sample comprises fewer than 20,000 distinct CDR3 sequences, roughly 47% of which are singletons, and about 3.7% rests with the top ten. The source material was CD4+ T cells from blood, cultured in vitro. These TCRs come from a human donor who had recovered from COVID-19. Both conserved end residues are part of each CDR3. D genes are given only for firm matches. Expanded clones get a size class; other rows say once, few or many, or leave the size out.

NA	TRBV20-1	14	TRBJ1-5	NA	CSARIDPPGKSQHF	TGCAGTGCTAGAATAGATCCGCCGGGAAAATCCCAGCATTTT
TRBD1	TRBV28	13	TRBJ1-2	NA	CASGQGAPVGYTF	TGTGCCAGCGGGCAGGGGGCGCCGGTAGGCTACACCTTC
TRBD2	TRBV15	15	TRBJ2-3	few	CATTPSGTSTDTQYF	TGTGCCACCACTCCTAGCGGTACTAGCACAGATACGCAGTATTTT
TRBD2	TRBV6-4	15	TRBJ2-3	NA	CASSDVAGGTDTQYF	TGTGCCAGCAGTGACGTAGCGGGAGGCACAGATACGCAGTATTTT
NA	TRBV19	12	TRBJ1-2	few	CASWERDYGYTF	TGTGCCAGTTGGGAGAGGGACTATGGCTACACCTTC
NA	TRBV27	15	TRBJ2-7	NA	CASSFVFESSYEQYF	TGTGCCAGCAGTTTTGTTTTCGAAAGCTCCTACGAGCAGTACTTC
TRBD1	TRBV20-1	14	TRBJ2-7	few	CSALGQVPAYEQYF	TGCAGTGCTCTCGGACAGGTACCTGCCTACGAGCAGTACTTC
NA	TRBV6-1	11	TRBJ2-5	few	CASSRQETQYF	TGTGCCAGCTCACGCCAAGAGACCCAGTACTTC
NA	TRBV30	13	TRBJ1-5	few	CAWSGGEDQPQHF	TGTGCCTGGAGTGGGGGCGAGGATCAGCCCCAGCATTTT
NA	TRBV4-2	12	TRBJ2-1	NA	CASSQDQTEQFF	TGTGCCAGCAGCCAAGATCAAACTGAGCAGTTCTTC
NA	TRBV7-3	14	TRBJ2-3	NA	CASSLSAAMDTQYF	TGTGCCAGCAGCTTATCCGCGGCCATGGATACGCAGTATTTT
NA	TRBV24-1	16	TRBJ2-1	NA	CATSPSSPRSYNEQFF	TGTGCCACCAGTCCTTCTAGCCCACGCTCCTACAATGAGCAGTTCTTC
NA	TRBV20-1	12	TRBJ2-5	few	CAPVGLQETQYF	TGCGCCCCGGTCGGACTACAAGAGACCCAGTACTTC
NA	TRBV10-3	15	TRBJ1-5	few	CAAGNEGFSNQPQHF	TGTGCCGCGGGGAATGAGGGCTTTAGCAATCAGCCCCAGCATTTT
TRBD2	TRBV11-3	15	TRBJ2-2	NA	CASSPGLAGSGELFF	TGTGCCAGCAGCCCAGGACTAGCGGGCAGCGGGGAGCTGTTTTTT
TRBD2	TRBV27	15	TRBJ2-7	NA	CASSLGLAGVYEQYF	TGTGCCAGCAGTTTAGGACTAGCGGGCGTCTACGAGCAGTACTTC
TRBD1	TRBV3-1	16	TRBJ1-2	NA	CASSARQGSGWYGYTF	TGTGCCAGCAGCGCAAGACAGGGCTCGGGTTGGTATGGCTACACCTTC
TRBD1	TRBV2	16	TRBJ1-3	few	CASSASTGVIENTIYF	TGTGCCAGCAGTGCTTCGACAGGGGTCATTGAAAACACCATATATTTT
TRBD2	TRBV20-1	14	TRBJ2-7	few	CSARTSGRWYEQYF	TGCAGTGCTAGAACTAGCGGGAGATGGTACGAGCAGTACTTC
NA	TRBV18	15	TRBJ2-3	once	CASSPSLGDTDTQYF	TGTGCCAGCTCACCATCGCTAGGTGACACAGATACGCAGTATTTT
NA	TRBV24-1	16	TRBJ2-2	NA	CATSDTRSGDTGELFF	TGTGCCACCAGTGATACTAGGAGTGGGGACACCGGGGAGCTGTTTTTT
TRBD1	TRBV7-8	14	TRBJ1-4	NA	CASSPRGGGEKLFF	TGTGCCAGCAGCCCCAGGGGGGGGGGAGAAAAACTGTTTTTT
NA	TRBV7-3	11	TRBJ2-7	NA	CASSRAYEQYF	TGTGCCAGCAGCCGGGCTTACGAGCAGTACTTC
NA	TRBV6-1	14	TRBJ2-6	NA	CASRQYSGANVLTF	TGTGCCAGCAGACAATACTCTGGGGCCAACGTCCTGACTTTC
NA	TRBV20-1	13	TRBJ2-5	NA	CSARGRGQETQYF	TGCAGTGCCCGCGGCAGGGGCCAAGAGACCCAGTACTTC
NA	TRBV20-1	13	TRBJ1-5	NA	CSVVADSNQPQHF	TGCAGTGTTGTAGCAGATAGCAATCAGCCCCAGCATTTT
NA	TRBV5-1	13	TRBJ2-1	few	CASSSVIDNEQFF	TGCGCCAGCAGCAGCGTTATCGACAATGAGCAGTTCTTC
NA	TRBV9	16	TRBJ2-2	NA	CASSPRGGANTGELFF	TGTGCCAGCAGCCCCAGGGGGGGGGCTAACACCGGGGAGCTGTTTTTT
NA	TRBV20-1	13	TRBJ1-1	few	CSARDMTTFEAFF	TGCAGTGCTAGAGATATGACTACGTTCGAAGCTTTCTTT
NA	TRBV30	17	TRBJ2-3	NA	CAWSVLTVLASTDTQYF	TGTGCCTGGAGTGTACTCACGGTTCTAGCTAGCACAGATACGCAGTATTTT
TRBD1	TRBV9	14	TRBJ2-1	NA	CASSKNTGGQEQFF	TGTGCCAGCAGCAAAAACACAGGGGGCCAGGAGCAGTTCTTC
NA	TRBV11-2	13	TRBJ1-1	NA	CASSLVLSSEAFF	TGTGCCAGCAGCTTAGTGTTAAGTTCTGAAGCTTTCTTT
NA	TRBV10-3	13	TRBJ2-5	NA	CAISGGPGETQYF	TGTGCCATCAGTGGAGGGCCGGGGGAGACCCAGTACTTC
NA	TRBV19	14	TRBJ1-2	NA	CASSVGRPPRGYTF	TGTGCCAGTAGTGTAGGACGTCCTCCAAGAGGCTACACCTTC
NA	TRBV7-2	14	TRBJ2-3	few	CASSPDWGTDTQYF	TGTGCCAGCAGCCCCGATTGGGGCACAGATACGCAGTATTTT
NA	TRBV7-8	17	TRBJ2-2	NA	CASSPRTALLSAGELFF	TGTGCCAGCAGCCCTCGGACAGCCTTGCTTAGCGCCGGGGAGCTGTTTTTT
TRBD1	TRBV15	15	TRBJ2-5	NA	CATSRKTGAQETQYF	TGTGCCACCAGCAGAAAAACAGGGGCCCAAGAGACCCAGTACTTC
NA	TRBV19	14	TRBJ1-2	few	CASSPDRMNYGYTF	TGTGCCAGTAGTCCCGACCGGATGAACTATGGCTACACCTTC
TRBD2	TRBV20-1	15	TRBJ2-1	NA	CSAITSGRGYNEQFF	TGCAGTGCTATCACTAGCGGGAGGGGGTACAATGAGCAGTTCTTC
TRBD2	TRBV27	17	TRBJ2-1	NA	CASTPLAGKEGSNEQFF	TGTGCCAGCACCCCACTAGCGGGAAAAGAAGGGAGTAATGAGCAGTTCTTC
NA	TRBV12-3/TRBV12-4	15	TRBJ1-5	few	CASSLNPRGNQPQHF	TGTGCCAGCAGTTTAAATCCCAGGGGCAATCAGCCCCAGCATTTT
TRBD1	TRBV19	18	TRBJ1-5	NA	CASSFQLGQGAVNQPQHF	TGTGCCAGTAGTTTTCAACTCGGACAGGGGGCGGTCAATCAGCCCCAGCATTTT
NA	TRBV7-2	16	TRBJ2-4	NA	CASSLAPTSSRNIQYF	TGTGCCAGCAGCTTAGCTCCGACCTCTAGCCGAAACATTCAGTACTTC
NA	TRBV7-2	14	TRBJ2-3	few	CASSLRTSTDTQYF	TGTGCCAGCAGCCTACGGACTAGCACAGATACGCAGTATTTT
TRBD1	TRBV6-1	12	TRBJ1-5	NA	CASSPRDRVQHF	TGTGCCAGCAGTCCCCGGGACAGGGTCCAGCATTTT
NA	TRBV19	16	TRBJ2-6	few	CASSNRDWSGANVLTF	TGTGCCAGTAGTAACCGGGACTGGTCTGGGGCCAACGTCCTGACTTTC
TRBD1	TRBV6-1	13	TRBJ1-4	NA	CASSANRGEKLFF	TGTGCCAGCAGTGCGAACAGGGGTGAAAAACTGTTTTTT
NA	TRBV7-6	16	TRBJ1-1	NA	CASTMGGMSMNTEAFF	TGTGCCAGTACTATGGGGGGCATGTCGATGAACACTGAAGCTTTCTTT
NA	TRBV20-1	12	TRBJ2-5	NA	CSARPSKRTQYF	TGCAGTGCCCGACCCTCCAAGAGAACCCAGTACTTC
TRBD1	TRBV7-6	13	TRBJ1-6	few	CASSSDRASPLHF	TGTGCCAGCAGCTCGGACAGGGCCTCACCCCTCCACTTT
NA	TRBV27	15	TRBJ1-5	NA	CASREEGRGDQPQHF	TGTGCCAGCAGGGAAGAGGGCAGGGGTGACCAGCCCCAGCATTTT
TRBD1	TRBV7-9	13	TRBJ1-2	NA	CASSPGGTYGYTF	TGTGCCAGCAGCCCAGGGGGCACCTATGGCTACACCTTC
TRBD2	TRBV11-2	14	TRBJ2-7	NA	CASSPGLAGDEQYF	TGTGCCAGCAGCCCCGGACTAGCGGGAGACGAGCAGTACTTC